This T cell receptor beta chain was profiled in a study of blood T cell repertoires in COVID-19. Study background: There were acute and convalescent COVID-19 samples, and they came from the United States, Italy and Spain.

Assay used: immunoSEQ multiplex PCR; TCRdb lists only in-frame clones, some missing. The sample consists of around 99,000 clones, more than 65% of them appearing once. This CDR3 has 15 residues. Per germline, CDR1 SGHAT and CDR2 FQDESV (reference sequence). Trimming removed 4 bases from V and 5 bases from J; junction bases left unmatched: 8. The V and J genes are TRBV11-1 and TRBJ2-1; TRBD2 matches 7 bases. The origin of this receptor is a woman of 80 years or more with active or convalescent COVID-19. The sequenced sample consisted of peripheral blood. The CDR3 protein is CASSYLAETNNEQFF. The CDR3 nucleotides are TGTGCCAGCAGCTACCTAGCGGAAACTAACAATGAGCAGTTCTTC.